This T cell receptor beta chain was sequenced during a study of T cell repertoires in cytomegalovirus infection. Across the study: The public TCR beta signatures pointed to both CMV infection and matching HLA type.

TCRdb reanalysed the reads using MiXCR and keeps one entry per CDR3 protein. The sample has 300,000 to 400,000 distinct CDR3 sequences; around a tenth are singletons. This clonotype was seen more than once but under ten times. Its target is not known. Study observations and caveats: CMV-specific TCR beta clonotypes restricted by HLA-C were the ones dominating the ex vivo response. Summed frequency of public TCR beta families distinguished CMV carriers with the relevant HLA.

Sample: PBMCs. This sequence was found in a human donor in good health (CMV status not recorded). Some clones in this sample may be carry-over from other donors' samples.

The CDR3 coding sequence is TGTGCCAGCAGCTGGGGGACGGGGGTGGGGGGTGAGCAGTTCTTC. Its translation is CASSWGTGVGGEQFF. The J gene is TRBJ2-1, the V gene TRBV7-9, with D possibly being TRBD2 (6 bases). Germline values: CDR1 SEHNR, CDR2 FQNEAQ (reference sequence). Trimming took off 4 bases at V and 9 bases at J, with 19 bases between the two ends. CDR3 length: 15 residues. The full variable domain, rest sourced from reference TRBV7-9 and TRBJ2-1, is DTGVSQNPRHKITKRGQNVTFRCDPISEHNRLYWYRQTLGQGPEFLTYFQNEAQLEKSRLLSDRFSAERPKGSFSTLEIQRTEQGDSAMYLCASSWGTGVGGEQFFGPGTRLTVL.